This TCR beta chain was identified during a study of T cells in Graves' hyperthyroidism and ophthalmopathy. The wider study: Peripheral blood collection took place at initial diagnosis, before any treatment. Whole-study findings and limits: Most thyroid-expanded clonotypes above 0.001 were also found in blood. Classification by a 13 V-J model distinguished ophthalmopathy from stable hyperthyroidism.

Researchers took RNA transcripts and amplified the TCR beta CDR3 regions from them. A first-round RT-PCR of the TCR CDR3 used the HTBI primer set. TCRdb re-analysed the multiplex PCR reads in MiXCR, keeping a single row per CDR3 protein. The sample holds 700,000 or so distinct CDR3 sequences, more than 14% seen once. This clonotype was counted at least ten times. What it binds is unknown. The CDR3 is 16 residues long. Germline CDR1 and CDR2: SGHRS and YFSETQ. The V and J ends lost 0 bases and 0 bases respectively, with 9 bases between them. This chain links TRBV5-1 with TRBJ2-2, with a weak D call TRBD2 (5 bases). Material for sequencing was blood. This receptor was identified in a woman in her forties or fifties with Graves' ophthalmopathy. As DNA, the CDR3 is TGCGCCAGCAGCTTGGGAGTGGAGGCGAACACCGGGGAGCTGTTTTTT. It is translated as CASSLGVEANTGELFF.